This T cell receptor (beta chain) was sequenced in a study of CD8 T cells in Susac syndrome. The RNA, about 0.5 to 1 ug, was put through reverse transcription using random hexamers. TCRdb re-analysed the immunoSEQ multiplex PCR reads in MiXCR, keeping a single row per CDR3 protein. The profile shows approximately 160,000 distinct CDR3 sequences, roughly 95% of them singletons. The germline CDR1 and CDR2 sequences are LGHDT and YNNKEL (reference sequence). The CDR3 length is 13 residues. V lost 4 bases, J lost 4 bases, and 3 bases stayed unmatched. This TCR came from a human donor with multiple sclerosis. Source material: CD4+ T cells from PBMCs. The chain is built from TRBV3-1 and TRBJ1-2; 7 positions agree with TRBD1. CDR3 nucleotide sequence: TGTGCCAGCAGCCGACGGGACAGCTATGGCTACACCTTC. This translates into CASSRRDSYGYTF.